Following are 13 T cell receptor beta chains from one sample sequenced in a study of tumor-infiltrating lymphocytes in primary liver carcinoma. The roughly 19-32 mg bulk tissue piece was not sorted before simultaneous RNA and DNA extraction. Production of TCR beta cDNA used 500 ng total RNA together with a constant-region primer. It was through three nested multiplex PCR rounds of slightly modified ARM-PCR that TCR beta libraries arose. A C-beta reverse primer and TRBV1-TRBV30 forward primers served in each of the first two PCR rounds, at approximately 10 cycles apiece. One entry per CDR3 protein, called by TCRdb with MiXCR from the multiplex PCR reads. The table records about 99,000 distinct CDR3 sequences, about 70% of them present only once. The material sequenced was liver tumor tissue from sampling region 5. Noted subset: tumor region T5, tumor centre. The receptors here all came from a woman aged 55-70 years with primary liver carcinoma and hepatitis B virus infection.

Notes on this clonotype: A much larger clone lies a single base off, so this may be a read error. The CDR3 is CASSFGPGSSYEQYF. CDR3 in DNA: TGCGCCAGCAGCTTTGGGCCAGGGAGCTCCTACGAGCAGTACTTC. The chain links TRBV5-1 to TRBJ2-7, with D possibly called TRBD1 or TRBD2 (5 bases each). The CDR3 runs 15 residues. In germline, CDR1 is SGHRS, CDR2 YFSETQ. The ends were cut back, 2 bases at V and 0 bases at J, with 12 bases in the middle.

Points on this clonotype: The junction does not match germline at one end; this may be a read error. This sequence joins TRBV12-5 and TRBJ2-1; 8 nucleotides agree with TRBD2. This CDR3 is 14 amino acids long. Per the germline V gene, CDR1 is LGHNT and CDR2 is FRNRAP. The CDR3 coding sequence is TGTGCTAATGGTACGAAGCGGGAGAAGGATGAGCAGTTCTTC. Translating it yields CANGTKREKDEQFF.

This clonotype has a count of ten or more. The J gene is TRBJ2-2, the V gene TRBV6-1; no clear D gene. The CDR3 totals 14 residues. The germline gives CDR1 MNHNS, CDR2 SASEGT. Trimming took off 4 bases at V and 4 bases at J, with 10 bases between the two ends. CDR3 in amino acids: CASSVQRSTGELFF. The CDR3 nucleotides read TGTGCCAGCAGTGTACAGAGAAGCACCGGGGAGCTGTTTTTT.

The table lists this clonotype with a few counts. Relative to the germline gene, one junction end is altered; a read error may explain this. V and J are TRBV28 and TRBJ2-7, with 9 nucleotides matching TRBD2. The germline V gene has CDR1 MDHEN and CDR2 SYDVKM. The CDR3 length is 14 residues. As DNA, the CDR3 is TGTGTCAGCAGTTTAGCGGGAGCCCTCGGGGGGCAGTACTTC. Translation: CVSSLAGALGGQYF.

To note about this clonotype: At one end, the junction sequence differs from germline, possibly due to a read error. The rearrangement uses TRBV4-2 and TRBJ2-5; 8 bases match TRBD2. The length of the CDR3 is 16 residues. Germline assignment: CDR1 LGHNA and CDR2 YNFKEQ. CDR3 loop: CASSHAWREVQETQYF. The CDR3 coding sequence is TGTGCCAGCAGCCATGCCTGGCGGGAGGTCCAAGAGACCCAGTACTTT.

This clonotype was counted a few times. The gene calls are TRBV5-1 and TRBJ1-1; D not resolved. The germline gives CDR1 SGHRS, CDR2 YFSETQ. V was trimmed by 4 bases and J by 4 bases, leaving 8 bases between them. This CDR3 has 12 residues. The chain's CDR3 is CASSGGLTEAFF. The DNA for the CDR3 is TGCGCCAGCAGCGGCGGGCTCACTGAAGCTTTCTTT.

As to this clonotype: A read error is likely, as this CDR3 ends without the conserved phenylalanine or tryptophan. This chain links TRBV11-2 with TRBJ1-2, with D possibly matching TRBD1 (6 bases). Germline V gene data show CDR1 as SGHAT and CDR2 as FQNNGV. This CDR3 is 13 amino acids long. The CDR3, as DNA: TGTACCAGGAGCCCGGACAGAATCTATGGCTACACCTCC. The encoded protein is CTRSPDRIYGYTS.

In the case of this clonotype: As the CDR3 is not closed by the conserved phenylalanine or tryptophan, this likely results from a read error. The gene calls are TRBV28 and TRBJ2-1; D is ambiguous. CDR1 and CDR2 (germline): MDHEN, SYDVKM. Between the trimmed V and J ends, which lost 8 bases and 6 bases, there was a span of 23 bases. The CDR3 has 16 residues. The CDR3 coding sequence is TGTGCCAGCTACTCCCTAGACTCGCGACGTGGCAATGAGCAGTTCTTA. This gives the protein CASYSLDSRRGNEQFL.

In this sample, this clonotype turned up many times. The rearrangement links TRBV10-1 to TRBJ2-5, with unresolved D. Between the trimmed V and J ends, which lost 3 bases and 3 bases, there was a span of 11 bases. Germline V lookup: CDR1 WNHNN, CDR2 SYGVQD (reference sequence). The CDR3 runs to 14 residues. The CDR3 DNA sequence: TGCGCCAGCAGTGACTCGCTTGGGAAAGAGACCCAGTACTTC. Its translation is CASSDSLGKETQYF.

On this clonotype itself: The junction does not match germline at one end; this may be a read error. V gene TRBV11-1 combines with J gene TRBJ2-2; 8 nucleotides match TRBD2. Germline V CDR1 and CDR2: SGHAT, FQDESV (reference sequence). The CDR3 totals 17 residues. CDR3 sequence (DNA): TGTGCCAGTAGCTTAGGGTTAGCGGGAAGTAACACCGGGGAGCTGTTTTTT. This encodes CASSLGLAGSNTGELFF. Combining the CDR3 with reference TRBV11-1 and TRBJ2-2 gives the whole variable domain EAEVAQSPRYKITEKSQAVAFWCDPISGHATLYWYRQILGQGPELLVQFQDESVVDDSQLPKDRFSAERLKGVDSTLKIQPAELGDSAMYLCASSLGLAGSNTGELFFGEGSRLTVL.

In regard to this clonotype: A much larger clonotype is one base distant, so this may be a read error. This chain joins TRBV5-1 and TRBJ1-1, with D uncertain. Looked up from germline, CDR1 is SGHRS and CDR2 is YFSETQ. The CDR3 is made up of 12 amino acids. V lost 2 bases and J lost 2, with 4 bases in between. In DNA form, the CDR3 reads TGCGCCAGCAGCTTCAACAACACTGAAGCTTTCTTT. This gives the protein CASSFNNTEAFF. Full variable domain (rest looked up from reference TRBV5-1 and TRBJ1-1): KAGVTQTPRYLIKTRGQQVTLSCSPISGHRSVSWYQQTPGQGLQFLFEYFSETQRNKGNFPGRFSGRQFSNSRSEMNVSTLELGDSALYLCASSFNNTEAFFGQGTRLTVV.

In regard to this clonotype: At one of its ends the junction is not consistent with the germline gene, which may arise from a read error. In nucleotides, the CDR3 is TGTGCCAGCAGTCCCCTGGGGGGGCGGAACTATGGCTACATCTTC. Amino acids: CASSPLGGRNYGYIF. The chain uses TRBV28 and TRBJ1-2; possibly TRBD1 for D (6 bases). Germline V lookup: CDR1 MDHEN, CDR2 SYDVKM. There are 15 residues in the CDR3.

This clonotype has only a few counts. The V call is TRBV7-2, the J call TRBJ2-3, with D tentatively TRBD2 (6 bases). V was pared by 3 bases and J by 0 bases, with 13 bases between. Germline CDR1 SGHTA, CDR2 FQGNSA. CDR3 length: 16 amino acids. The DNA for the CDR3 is TGTGCCAGCAGCTTTAACCTAGGAGGGAGCACAGATACGCAGTATTTT. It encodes CASSFNLGGSTDTQYF.